The rows below give T cell receptor beta chains drawn from one sample of a study of blood T cells in healthy people across ages. Via MiXCR, TCRdb re-called the 5' RACE reads, giving one row per CDR3 protein. The sample carries about 1,500,000 distinct CDR3 sequences, approximately 28% recorded once. Input material: blood. These receptors all come from a young woman in good health. Each CDR3 is given with its conserved first and last residue. Fields, in order: clone size, CDR3 length, V gene, CDR3 protein. Expanded clones are given a class, and other clones once, few, many or no size at all.

>many|14|TRBV7-9
CASSFAGTYNEQFF
>NA|14|TRBV29-1
CSVEVRTAAGKLFF
>NA|15|TRBV5-1
CASSLYAESTDTQYF
>NA|12|TRBV20-1
CSARDRENEQYF
>NA|13|TRBV20-1
CSAGGGMNTEAFF
>many|17|TRBV29-1
CSVGEAASGGSSYEQYF
>NA|17|TRBV7-9
CASSSATRGRDRETQYF
>NA|13|TRBV29-1
CSAAWSGADTQYF
>few|15|TRBV28
CASSLLGLLAYEQYF
>NA|15|TRBV28
CASRATGYSNQPQHF
>few|18|TRBV9
CASSGGGTRVWGTDTQYF